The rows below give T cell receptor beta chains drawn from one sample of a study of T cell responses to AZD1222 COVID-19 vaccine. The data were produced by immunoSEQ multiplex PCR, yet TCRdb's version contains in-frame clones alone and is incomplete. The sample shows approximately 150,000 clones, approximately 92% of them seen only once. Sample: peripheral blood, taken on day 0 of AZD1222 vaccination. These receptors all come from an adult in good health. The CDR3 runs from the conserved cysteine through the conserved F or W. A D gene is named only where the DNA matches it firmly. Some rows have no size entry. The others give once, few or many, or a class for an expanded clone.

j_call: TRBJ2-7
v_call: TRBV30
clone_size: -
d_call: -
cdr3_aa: CAWSVQGGGSYEQYF
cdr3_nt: TGTGCCTGGAGTGTACAGGGAGGAGGCTCCTACGAGCAGTACTTC

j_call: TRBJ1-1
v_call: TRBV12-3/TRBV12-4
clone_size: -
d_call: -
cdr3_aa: CASSTTGSVAFF
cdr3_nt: TGTGCCAGCAGTACAACCGGGTCCGTAGCTTTCTTT

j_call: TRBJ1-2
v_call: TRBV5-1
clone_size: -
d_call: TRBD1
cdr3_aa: CASSPRTGREGYGYTF
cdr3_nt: TGCGCCAGCAGCCCCCGGACAGGTCGAGAGGGCTATGGCTACACCTTC

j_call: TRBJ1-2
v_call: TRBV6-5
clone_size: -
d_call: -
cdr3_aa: CASSYGRVTPGYTF
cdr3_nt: TGTGCCAGCAGTTACGGCAGGGTGACTCCAGGCTACACCTTC

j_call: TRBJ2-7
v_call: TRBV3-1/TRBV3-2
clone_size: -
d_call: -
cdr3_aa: CASSQEGFYEQYF
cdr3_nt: TGTGCCAGCAGCCAAGAGGGTTTTTACGAGCAGTACTTC

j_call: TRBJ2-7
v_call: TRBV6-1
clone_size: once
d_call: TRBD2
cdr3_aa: CASSEVLAGALGEQYF
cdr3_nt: TGTGCCAGCAGTGAAGTCTTAGCGGGAGCTTTGGGGGAGCAGTACTTC

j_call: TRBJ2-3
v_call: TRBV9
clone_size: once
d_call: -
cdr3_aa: CASSVGSSRVADTQYF
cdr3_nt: TGTGCCAGCAGCGTAGGGTCTAGTAGGGTTGCAGATACGCAGTATTTT

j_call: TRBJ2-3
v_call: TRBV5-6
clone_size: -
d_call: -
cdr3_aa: CASSRTTTDTQYF
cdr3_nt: TGTGCCAGCAGCCGGACAACCACAGATACGCAGTATTTT

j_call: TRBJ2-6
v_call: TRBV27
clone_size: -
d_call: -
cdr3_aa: CASKRQRDSSGANVLTF
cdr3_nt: TGTGCCAGCAAGAGACAGCGAGATTCATCTGGGGCCAACGTCCTGACTTTC

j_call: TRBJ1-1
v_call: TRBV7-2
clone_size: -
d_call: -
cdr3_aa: CASSPQGVNTEAFF
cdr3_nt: TGTGCCAGCAGCCCGCAGGGTGTAAACACTGAAGCTTTCTTT

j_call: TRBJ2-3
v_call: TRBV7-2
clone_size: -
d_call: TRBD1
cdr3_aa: CASSPRQGSTDTQYF
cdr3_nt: TGTGCCAGCAGCCCTCGACAGGGTAGCACAGATACGCAGTATTTT

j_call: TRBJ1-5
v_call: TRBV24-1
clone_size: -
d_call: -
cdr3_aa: CATSEGQDNQPQHF
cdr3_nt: TGTGCCACCAGTGAGGGACAAGACAATCAGCCCCAGCATTTT

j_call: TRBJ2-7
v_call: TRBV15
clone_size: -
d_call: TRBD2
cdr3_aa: CATSRDDASGSISYEQYF
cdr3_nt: TGTGCCACCAGCAGAGATGATGCTAGCGGGAGTATCTCGTACGAGCAGTACTTC

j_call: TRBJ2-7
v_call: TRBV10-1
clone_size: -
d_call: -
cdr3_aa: CASSAGRRTLPSKEQYF
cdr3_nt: TGCGCCAGCAGTGCGGGACGGCGAACCCTCCCTTCGAAGGAGCAGTACTTC

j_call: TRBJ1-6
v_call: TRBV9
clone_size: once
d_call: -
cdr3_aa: CASSKQGGNSPLHF
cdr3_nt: TGTGCCAGCAGCAAACAAGGTGGGAATTCACCCCTCCACTTT

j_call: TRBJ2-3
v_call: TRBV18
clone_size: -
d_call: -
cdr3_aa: CASSPPRGRVTDTQYF
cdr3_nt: TGTGCCAGCTCACCACCGAGGGGCCGGGTCACAGATACGCAGTATTTT

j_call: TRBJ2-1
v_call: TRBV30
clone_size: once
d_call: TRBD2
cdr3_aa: CAQGLGYNEQFF
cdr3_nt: TGTGCCCAGGGACTAGGGTACAATGAGCAGTTCTTC

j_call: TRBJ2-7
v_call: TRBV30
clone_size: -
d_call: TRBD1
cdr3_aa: CAWSVAGGFPYEQYF
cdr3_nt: TGTGCCTGGAGTGTGGCAGGGGGATTCCCCTACGAGCAGTACTTC

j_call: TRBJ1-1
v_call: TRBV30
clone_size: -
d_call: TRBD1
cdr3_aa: CATTRTGDTEAFF
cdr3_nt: TGTGCCACCACCAGGACAGGGGACACTGAAGCTTTCTTT

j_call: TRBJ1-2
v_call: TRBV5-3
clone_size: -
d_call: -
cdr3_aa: CARSGPVGGTFNYGYTF
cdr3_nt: TGTGCCAGAAGCGGACCGGTAGGGGGAACTTTTAACTATGGCTACACCTTC

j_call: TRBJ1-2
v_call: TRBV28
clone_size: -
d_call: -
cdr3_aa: CASSLSLLTDFNYGYTF
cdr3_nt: TGTGCCAGCAGTTTATCCCTCCTGACAGACTTTAACTATGGCTACACCTTC

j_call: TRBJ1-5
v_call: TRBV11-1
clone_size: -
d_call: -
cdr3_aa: CASSLNNDQPQHF
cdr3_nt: TGTGCCAGCAGCTTAAACAACGATCAGCCCCAGCATTTT

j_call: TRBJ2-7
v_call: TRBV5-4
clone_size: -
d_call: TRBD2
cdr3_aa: CASSLLVTSGSGEQYF
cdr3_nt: TGTGCCAGCAGCTTACTAGTCACTAGCGGGAGTGGCGAGCAGTACTTC